This is a list of T cell receptor beta chains from one sample in a study of T-cell memory formation after mild COVID-19. From the 5' RACE reads, TCRdb called clonotypes with MiXCR, one entry per CDR3 protein. The data contain 250,000 to 300,000 distinct CDR3 sequences, around 15% of them singletons. Source material: PBMCs or a T cell subset sorted from them (not recorded which). These TCRs come from a man younger than 35 who had mild COVID-19 (a few samples of this study predate the infection). Cell type and time point are not known. Each CDR3 is given with its conserved first and last residue. D genes are given only for firm matches. Clone sizes are given selectively: once, few, many, or a class where the clone is expanded.

clone_size	j_call	d_call	v_call	cdr3_length	cdr3_aa	cdr3_nt
many	TRBJ2-6	.	TRBV4-3	16	CASSQVSGTGANVLTF	TGCGCCAGCAGCCAGGTGTCCGGGACTGGGGCCAACGTCCTGACTTTC
few	TRBJ1-2	.	TRBV21-1	18	CASSKAETGKRPFYGYTF	TGTGCCAGCAGCAAAGCCGAGACAGGGAAAAGACCGTTCTATGGCTACACCTTC
few	TRBJ2-3	TRBD1	TRBV28	16	CASSFGDRGLFGTQYF	TGTGCCAGCAGTTTCGGGGACAGGGGGCTTTTCGGTACGCAGTATTTT
many	TRBJ2-1	TRBD1	TRBV7-8	16	CASSLVGTGGYNEQFF	TGTGCCAGCAGCTTAGTGGGGACAGGGGGTTACAATGAGCAGTTCTTC
.	TRBJ1-5	TRBD1	TRBV19	13	CASRGQGFSSQHF	TGTGCCAGCCGGGGACAGGGCTTTTCGTCCCAGCATTTT
.	TRBJ2-1	.	TRBV5-4	15	CASSGDTDLYNEQFF	TGTGCCAGCAGCGGAGATACCGACCTCTACAATGAGCAGTTCTTC
many	TRBJ2-2	.	TRBV7-8	13	CASRGGRTGELFF	TGTGCCAGCAGGGGTGGTAGGACCGGGGAGCTGTTTTTT
.	TRBJ2-3	.	TRBV20-1	15	CSARDPGQTTDTQYF	TGCAGTGCTAGAGATCCCGGACAGACCACAGATACGCAGTATTTT
few	TRBJ2-1	.	TRBV6-6	16	CASILAGTETYNEQFF	TGTGCCAGCATACTAGCCGGGACCGAGACCTACAATGAGCAGTTCTTC
few	TRBJ2-5	TRBD1	TRBV3-1	14	CASSPRDREETQYF	TGTGCCAGCAGCCCTCGGGACAGGGAAGAGACCCAGTACTTC
few	TRBJ2-3	TRBD1	TRBV28	15	CASSEIQGKTDTQYF	TGTGCCAGCAGCGAGATACAGGGGAAGACAGATACGCAGTATTTT
few	TRBJ1-4	TRBD1	TRBV4-3	13	CASSQRDREKLFF	TGCGCCAGCAGCCAAAGGGACAGGGAAAAACTGTTTTTT
many	TRBJ2-2	.	TRBV3-1	14	CASSQGHGYGELFF	TGTGCCAGCAGCCAAGGTCACGGTTACGGGGAGCTGTTTTTT
many	TRBJ1-5	.	TRBV5-1	16	CASSLGFGGGNQPQHF	TGCGCCAGCAGCTTAGGGTTTGGTGGGGGTAATCAGCCCCAGCATTTT
few	TRBJ2-1	.	TRBV6-2/TRBV6-3	15	CASSYSGSIRNEQFF	TGTGCCAGCAGTTACTCGGGAAGCATAAGGAATGAGCAGTTCTTC
.	TRBJ2-7	TRBD2	TRBV29-1	15	CSVDGFPGTGGKQYF	TGCAGCGTTGACGGGTTCCCGGGGACGGGGGGGAAGCAGTACTTC
.	TRBJ1-6	.	TRBV5-1	15	CASRSDGADNSPLHF	TGCGCCAGCAGGTCTGACGGAGCCGATAATTCACCCCTCCACTTT
few	TRBJ1-2	.	TRBV6-5	15	CASSYRGAQGVGYTF	TGTGCCAGCAGTTACCGGGGTGCGCAGGGCGTCGGCTACACCTTC
few	TRBJ2-1	TRBD2	TRBV15	13	CATSLRERGEQFF	TGTGCCACCAGCCTGCGGGAGCGGGGTGAGCAGTTCTTC
few	TRBJ1-6	TRBD1	TRBV7-9	17	CASSFGTGGLSNSPLHF	TGTGCCAGCAGCTTTGGGACAGGGGGTTTGTCTAATTCACCCCTCCACTTT
few	TRBJ1-5	.	TRBV20-1	13	CSASIQLNQPQHF	TGCAGTGCTAGTATTCAGCTCAATCAGCCCCAGCATTTT
few	TRBJ2-1	TRBD1	TRBV12-3/TRBV12-4	14	CASGGTGSDGEQFF	TGTGCCAGCGGTGGGACAGGGTCCGATGGTGAGCAGTTCTTC
few	TRBJ1-1	.	TRBV6-5	11	CASSSGPEAFF	TGTGCCAGCAGTTCAGGTCCTGAAGCTTTCTTT
.	TRBJ2-5	.	TRBV10-3	12	CAITENQETQYF	TGTGCCATCACGGAGAACCAAGAGACCCAGTACTTC
.	TRBJ1-5	.	TRBV5-1	13	CASSNIPNQPQHF	TGCGCCAGCAGCAACATACCCAATCAGCCCCAGCATTTT
.	TRBJ2-1	.	TRBV9	13	CASSEGDTGQQFF	TGTGCCAGCAGCGAGGGAGATACAGGTCAGCAGTTCTTC
.	TRBJ1-6	TRBD1	TRBV28	14	CASSLTGVASPLHF	TGTGCCAGCAGTCTAACAGGGGTTGCTTCACCCCTCCACTTT
.	TRBJ1-1	TRBD1	TRBV7-9	16	CASSFIPGGRYTEAFF	TGTGCCAGCAGCTTCATCCCAGGGGGTAGGTACACTGAAGCTTTCTTT
.	TRBJ2-7	.	TRBV19	15	CASSRRGGISYEQYF	TGTGCCAGTAGCCGGCGGGGAGGAATTTCCTACGAGCAGTACTTC
few	TRBJ1-1	.	TRBV7-2	12	CASSPDAGRAFF	TGTGCCAGCAGCCCTGATGCGGGCAGAGCTTTCTTT
many	TRBJ2-3	TRBD2	TRBV29-1	14	CSVWKAGVTDTQYF	TGCAGCGTTTGGAAAGCGGGGGTCACAGATACGCAGTATTTT
.	TRBJ1-6	.	TRBV6-5	13	CASSYSTRSPLHF	TGTGCCAGCAGTTACTCGACAAGGTCACCCCTCCACTTT
few	TRBJ2-2	.	TRBV5-4	15	CASSRTPPDTGELFF	TGTGCCAGCAGCCGAACACCCCCGGACACCGGGGAGCTGTTTTTT
many	TRBJ2-3	.	TRBV7-2	16	CASSFEQGIGSDTQYF	TGTGCCAGCAGCTTTGAACAGGGAATTGGGTCGGATACGCAGTATTTT
.	TRBJ2-7	TRBD1	TRBV5-1	16	CASSLVTGGSSYEQYF	TGCGCCAGCAGCTTGGTGACAGGGGGAAGCTCCTACGAGCAGTACTTC
many	TRBJ1-2	TRBD1	TRBV5-1	13	CASSSQGAYGYTF	TGCGCCAGCAGCTCACAGGGGGCCTATGGCTACACCTTC
few	TRBJ1-2	.	TRBV4-3	15	CASSQESYQDYGYTF	TGCGCCAGCAGCCAAGAAAGTTATCAGGACTATGGCTACACCTTC